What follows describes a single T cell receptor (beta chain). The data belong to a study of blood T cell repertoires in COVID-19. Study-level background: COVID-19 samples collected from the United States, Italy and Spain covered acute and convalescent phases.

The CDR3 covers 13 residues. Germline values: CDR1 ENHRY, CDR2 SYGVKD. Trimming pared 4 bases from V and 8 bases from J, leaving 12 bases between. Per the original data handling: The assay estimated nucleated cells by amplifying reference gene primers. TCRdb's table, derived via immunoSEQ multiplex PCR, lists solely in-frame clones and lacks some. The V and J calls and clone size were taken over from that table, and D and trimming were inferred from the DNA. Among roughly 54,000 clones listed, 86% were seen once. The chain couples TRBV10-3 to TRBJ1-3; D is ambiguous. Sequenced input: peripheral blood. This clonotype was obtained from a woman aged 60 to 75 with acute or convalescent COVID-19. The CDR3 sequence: CAISAYSQDTIYF. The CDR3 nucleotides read TGTGCCATCAGTGCGTACTCCCAGGACACCATATATTTT.